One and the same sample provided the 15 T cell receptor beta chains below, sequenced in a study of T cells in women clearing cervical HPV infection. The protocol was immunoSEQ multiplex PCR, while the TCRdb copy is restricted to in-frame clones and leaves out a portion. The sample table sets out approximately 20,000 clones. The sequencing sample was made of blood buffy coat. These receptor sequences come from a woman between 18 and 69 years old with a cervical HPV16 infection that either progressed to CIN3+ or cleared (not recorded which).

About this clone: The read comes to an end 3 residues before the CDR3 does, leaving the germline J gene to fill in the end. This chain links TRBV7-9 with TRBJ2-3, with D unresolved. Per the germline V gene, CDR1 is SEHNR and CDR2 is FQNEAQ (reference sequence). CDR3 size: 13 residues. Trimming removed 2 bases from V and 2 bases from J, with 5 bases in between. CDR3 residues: CASSLFSTDTQYF. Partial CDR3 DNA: TGTGCCAGCAGCTTATTCTCCACAGATACG.

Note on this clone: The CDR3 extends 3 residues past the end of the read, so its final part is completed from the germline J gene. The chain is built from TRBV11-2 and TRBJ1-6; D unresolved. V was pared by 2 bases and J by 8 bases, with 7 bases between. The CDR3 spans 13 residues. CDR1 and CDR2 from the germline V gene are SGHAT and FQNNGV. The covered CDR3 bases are TGTGCCAGCAGCTTACGCCGGGATTCACCC. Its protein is CASSLRRDSP. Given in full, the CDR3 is CASSLRRDSPLHF.

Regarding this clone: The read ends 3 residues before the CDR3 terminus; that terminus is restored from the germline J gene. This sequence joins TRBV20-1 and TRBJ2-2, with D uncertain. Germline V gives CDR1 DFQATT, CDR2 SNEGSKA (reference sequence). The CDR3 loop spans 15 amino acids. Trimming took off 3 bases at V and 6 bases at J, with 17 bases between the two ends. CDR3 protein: CSASAQSRVAGELFF. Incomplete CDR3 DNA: TGCAGTGCTAGCGCTCAGAGTAGGGTAGCCGGGGAG.

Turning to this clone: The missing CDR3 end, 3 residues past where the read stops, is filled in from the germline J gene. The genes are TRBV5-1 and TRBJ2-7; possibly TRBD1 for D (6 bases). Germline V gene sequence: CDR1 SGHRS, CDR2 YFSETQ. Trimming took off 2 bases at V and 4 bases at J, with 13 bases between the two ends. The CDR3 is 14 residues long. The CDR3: CASSLGQGMYEQYF. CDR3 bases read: TGCGCCAGCAGCTTAGGCCAGGGGATGTACGAG. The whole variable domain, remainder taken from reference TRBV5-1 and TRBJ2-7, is KAGVTQTPRYLIKTRGQQVTLSCSPISGHRSVSWYQQTPGQGLQFLFEYFSETQRNKGNFPGRFSGRQFSNSRSEMNVSTLELGDSALYLCASSLGQGMYEQYFGPGTRLTVT.

The CDR3 loop is CASRYSQGNTEAFF. CDR3 DNA, as far as it was read: TGCGCCAGCAGATACTCACAGGGGAACACTGAA. The V and J genes are TRBV5-1 and TRBJ1-1; perhaps TRBD1 as D (6 bases). The read finishes 3 residues shy of the CDR3 end, and the germline J gene is used to complete it. V was cut by 5 bases and J by 1 base, with 12 bases left in between. CDR3 length equals 14 residues. The germline gives CDR1 SGHRS, CDR2 YFSETQ.

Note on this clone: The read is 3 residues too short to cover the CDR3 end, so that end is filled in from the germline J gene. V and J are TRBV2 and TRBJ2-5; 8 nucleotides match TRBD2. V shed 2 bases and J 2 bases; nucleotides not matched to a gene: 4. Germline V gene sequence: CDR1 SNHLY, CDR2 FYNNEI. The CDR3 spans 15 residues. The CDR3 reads CASSENTGGQETQYF. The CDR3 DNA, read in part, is TGTGCCAGCAGTGAAAATACGGGGGGGCAAGAGACC.

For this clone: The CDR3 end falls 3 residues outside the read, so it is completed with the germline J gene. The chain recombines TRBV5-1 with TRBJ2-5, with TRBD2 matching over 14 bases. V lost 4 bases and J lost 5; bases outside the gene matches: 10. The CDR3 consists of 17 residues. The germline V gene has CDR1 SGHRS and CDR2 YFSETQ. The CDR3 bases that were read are TGCGCCAGCAGCAGGACTAGCGGGGGGCCCGACGGTGAGACC. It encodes CASSRTSGGPDGET. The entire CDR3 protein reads CASSRTSGGPDGETQYF.

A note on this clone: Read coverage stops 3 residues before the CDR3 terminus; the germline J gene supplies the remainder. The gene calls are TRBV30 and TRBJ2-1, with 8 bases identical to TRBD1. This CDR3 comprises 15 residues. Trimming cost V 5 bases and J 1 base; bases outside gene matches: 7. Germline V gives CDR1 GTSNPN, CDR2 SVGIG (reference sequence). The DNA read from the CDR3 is TGTGCCTGGGTCTTACAGGGGGGATCCTACAATGAG. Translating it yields CAWVLQGGSYNE. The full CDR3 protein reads CAWVLQGGSYNEQFF.

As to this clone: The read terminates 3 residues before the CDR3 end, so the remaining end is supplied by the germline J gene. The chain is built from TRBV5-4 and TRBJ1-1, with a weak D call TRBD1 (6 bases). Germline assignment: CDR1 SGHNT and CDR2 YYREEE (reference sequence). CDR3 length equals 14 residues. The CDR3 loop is CASRSAGTTGEAFF. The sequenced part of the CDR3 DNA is TGTGCCAGCAGGTCAGCCGGGACCACAGGGGAA.

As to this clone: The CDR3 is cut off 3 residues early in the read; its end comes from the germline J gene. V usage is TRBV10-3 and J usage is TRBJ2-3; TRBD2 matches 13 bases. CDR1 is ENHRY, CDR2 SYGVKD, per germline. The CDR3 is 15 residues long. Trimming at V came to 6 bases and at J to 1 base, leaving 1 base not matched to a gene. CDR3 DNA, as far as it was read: TGTGCCATCAGCGGGACTAGCGGGGGCACAGATACG. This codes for CAISGTSGGTDT. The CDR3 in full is CAISGTSGGTDTQYF.

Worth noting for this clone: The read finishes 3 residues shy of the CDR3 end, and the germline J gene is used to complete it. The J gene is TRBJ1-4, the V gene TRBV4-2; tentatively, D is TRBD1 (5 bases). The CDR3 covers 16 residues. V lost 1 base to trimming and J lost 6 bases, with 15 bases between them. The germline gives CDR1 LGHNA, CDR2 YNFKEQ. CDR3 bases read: TGTGCCAGCAGCCAAGGAGCCGCTCAGGGTGATGAAAAA. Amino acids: CASSQGAAQGDEK. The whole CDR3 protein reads CASSQGAAQGDEKLFF.

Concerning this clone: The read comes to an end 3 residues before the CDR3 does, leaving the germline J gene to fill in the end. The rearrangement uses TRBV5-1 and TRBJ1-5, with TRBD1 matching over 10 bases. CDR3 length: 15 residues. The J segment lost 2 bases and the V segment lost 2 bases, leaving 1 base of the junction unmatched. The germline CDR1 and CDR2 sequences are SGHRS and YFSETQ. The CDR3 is CASSFGTGGNQPQHF. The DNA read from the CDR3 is TGCGCCAGCAGCTTCGGGACAGGGGGCAATCAGCCC.

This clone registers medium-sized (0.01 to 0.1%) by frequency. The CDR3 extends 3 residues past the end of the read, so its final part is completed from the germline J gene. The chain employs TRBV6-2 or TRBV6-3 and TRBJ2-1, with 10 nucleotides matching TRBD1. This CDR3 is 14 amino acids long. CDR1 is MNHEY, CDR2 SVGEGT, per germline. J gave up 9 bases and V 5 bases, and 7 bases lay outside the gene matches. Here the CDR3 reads CASSPRQGAIEQFF. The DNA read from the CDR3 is TGTGCCAGCAGTCCCCGACAGGGGGCAATTGAG.

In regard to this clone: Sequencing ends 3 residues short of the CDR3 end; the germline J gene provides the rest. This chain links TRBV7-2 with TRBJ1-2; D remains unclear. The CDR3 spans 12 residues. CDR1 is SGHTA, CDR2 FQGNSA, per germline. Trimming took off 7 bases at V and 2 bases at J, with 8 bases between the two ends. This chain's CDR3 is CASTVINYGYTF. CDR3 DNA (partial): TGTGCCAGCACCGTAATCAACTATGGC.

CDR3 protein: CASSPTAGGLNEQYF. The DNA read from the CDR3 is TGTGCCAGCTCACCGACAGCGGGGGGGCTTAACGAG. This chain connects TRBV18 to TRBJ2-7, with 10 bases lining up with TRBD2. The read halts 3 residues ahead of the CDR3 end, with the missing end drawn from the germline J gene. The CDR3 sequence is 15 residues long. Germline lookup yields CDR1 KGHSH and CDR2 LQKENI. The J segment lost 5 bases and the V segment lost 3 bases, leaving 7 bases of the junction unmatched.